This TCR beta chain originates from a study of metastatic and nonmetastatic thyroid tumors. At the level of the study: From malignant and benign thyroid patients, repertoires in blood and in tumor or nodule tissue were compared.

Until they underwent thyroid surgery, no patient had received any treatment. Findings and caveats of the study: It was reportedly found that TCR beta diversity was significantly higher in malignant thyroid tumors than in benign nodules, a difference seen in both blood and tumor samples.

This clone rates as medium-sized. Its antigen is not known. CDR1 is MDHEN and CDR2 is SYDVKM in the germline V gene. V gave up 7 bases and J gave up 5 bases, with 17 bases separating them. CDR3 length: 14 amino acids. The authors' processing: The authors used CDR3 differences across clinicopathological groups to build a distant-metastasis classifier for papillary thyroid cancer. TCRdb re-called the PCR reads with MiXCR. In this record, the V and J calls reflect TCRdb's handling and not the investigators' own analysis. The sample comprises 20,000 to 25,000 clones, 9.5% to 12% of which are singletons, and roughly 30% rests with the top ten.

The gene calls are TRBV28 and TRBJ2-5; no definite D call. Specimen: blood. The TCR comes from a female donor with papillary thyroid cancer or a benign thyroid nodule (not recorded which). Some clones in this sample may be carry-over from other donors' samples. In DNA form, the CDR3 reads TGTGCCAGCACCCTTGGACGAGACTGGGAGACCCAGTACTTC. Protein: CASTLGRDWETQYF.